A selection of T cell receptor beta chains follows, all from one sample in a study of CXCR3-negative and CXCR3-positive naive CD8 T cells. Reprocessing the 5' RACE reads, TCRdb reports a single entry for every CDR3 protein and omits DNA. In all, the sample yields under 85,000 distinct CDR3 sequences. The sample taken for sequencing was naive CXCR3- CD8+ T cells from blood. The receptors were gathered from a human donor in good health. Some clones in this sample may be carry-over from other donors' samples. CDR3s include the opening cysteine and the closing phenylalanine or tryptophan.

>TRBV5-1|TRBJ2-1|12
CASSLDGTEQFF
>TRBV7-6|TRBJ2-3|15
CASSLEMSATDTQYF
>TRBV7-9|TRBJ2-3|13
CASSLENEDTQYF
>TRBV5-5|TRBJ2-5|14
CASSLGHVGETQYF
>TRBV12-3/TRBV12-4|TRBJ2-7|14
CASSPGPTSYEQYF
>TRBV29-1|TRBJ2-7|13
CSATDSDSYEQYF
>TRBV19|TRBJ2-2|15
CASSPAGSYTGELFF
>TRBV5-1|TRBJ2-7|13
CASKIANSYEQYF
>TRBV6-2/TRBV6-3|TRBJ2-5|13
CASSLSGGETQYF
>TRBV12-3/TRBV12-4|TRBJ2-5|15
CASSFLGTSQETQYF
>TRBV19|TRBJ2-7|16
CASSINLDIPSYEQYF
>TRBV6-2/TRBV6-3|TRBJ1-1|14
CASSYEGASTEAFF
>TRBV7-9|TRBJ1-2|15
CASSPYLTGNYGYTF
>TRBV28|TRBJ2-7|23
CASSFPSEFEQGEDITNKYEQYF
>TRBV28|TRBJ1-5|18
CASSSIWMAGEFNQPQHF
>TRBV5-4|TRBJ2-1|18
CASSPGTSVKDYFHEQFF
>TRBV4-3|TRBJ2-2|13
CASQGTNTGELFF
>TRBV14|TRBJ2-1|17
CASSTRLAGGLYNEQFF
>TRBV5-4|TRBJ1-1|14
CASSFQGGNTEAFF
>TRBV18|TRBJ1-1|15
CASSPPEGLNTEAFF
>TRBV29-1|TRBJ2-1|16
CSVEDPVRETYNEQFF
>TRBV13|TRBJ2-1|14
CASRHGVSANEQFF
>TRBV7-9|TRBJ2-7|16
CASSPAGLAGVYEQYF
>TRBV12-3/TRBV12-4|TRBJ1-2|15
CASSFSPGANYGYTF
>TRBV28|TRBJ2-1|14
CASSFGGGAYEQFF
>TRBV14|TRBJ2-2|17
CASSQFRTGTNTGELFF
>TRBV20-1|TRBJ2-7|14
CSAGGLAGLYEQYF
>TRBV5-1|TRBJ2-7|13
CASSLENSYEQYF
>TRBV12-3/TRBV12-4|TRBJ2-5|15
CASSPDFFRSGTQYF
>TRBV29-1|TRBJ2-2|15
CSVEDRQGGVGELFF
>TRBV5-1|TRBJ1-1|16
CASRWRPGYENTEAFF
>TRBV12-3/TRBV12-4|TRBJ1-2|15
CASSPRGTTNYGYTF
>TRBV2|TRBJ1-1|13
CASSVGVVSEAFF
>TRBV7-9|TRBJ1-1|14
CASSLGSGTGEAFF
>TRBV5-6|TRBJ2-1|12
CASSSSWDEQFF
>TRBV11-2|TRBJ2-1|15
CASSLDFSGINEQFF
>TRBV4-3|TRBJ2-1|15
CASSQRSGGPNEQFF
>TRBV10-3|TRBJ2-7|14
CASGGQTGSYEQYF